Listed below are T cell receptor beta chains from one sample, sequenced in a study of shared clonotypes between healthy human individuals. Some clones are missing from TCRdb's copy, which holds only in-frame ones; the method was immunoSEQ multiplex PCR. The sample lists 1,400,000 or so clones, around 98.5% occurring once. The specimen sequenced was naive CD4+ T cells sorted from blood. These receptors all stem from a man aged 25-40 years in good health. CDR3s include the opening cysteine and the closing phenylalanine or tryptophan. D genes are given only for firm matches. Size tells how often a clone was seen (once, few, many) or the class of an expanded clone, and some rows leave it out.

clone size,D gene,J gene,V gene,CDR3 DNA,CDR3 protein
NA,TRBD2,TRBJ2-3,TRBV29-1,TGCAGCGTTGTGGGAGGGCTGACTAGCACAGATACGCAGTATTTT,CSVVGGLTSTDTQYF
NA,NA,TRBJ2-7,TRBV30,TGTGCCTGGAGAGCCAGTAGTTACGAGCAGTACTTC,CAWRASSYEQYF
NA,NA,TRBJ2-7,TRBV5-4,TGTGCCAGCAGCTTGGCCCAACAGAGGCCGACCGGCGAGCAGTACTTC,CASSLAQQRPTGEQYF
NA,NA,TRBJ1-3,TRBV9,TGTGCCAGCAGCCCCCGGACAGCCTCTGGAAACACCATATATTTT,CASSPRTASGNTIYF
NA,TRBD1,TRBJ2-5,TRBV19,TGTGCCAGTAGTCCGGACAGGGGGCTTTCCCAAGAGACCCAGTACTTC,CASSPDRGLSQETQYF
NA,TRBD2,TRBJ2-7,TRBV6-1,TGTGCCAGCAGTGAACAGGCGGGAGTCCCGTACGAGCAGTACTTC,CASSEQAGVPYEQYF
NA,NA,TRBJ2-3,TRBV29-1,TGCAGCGTTACAAGCACAGATACGCAGTATTTT,CSVTSTDTQYF
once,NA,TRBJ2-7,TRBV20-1,TGCAGTGCTCTGGCACGGGAGCAGTACTTC,CSALAREQYF
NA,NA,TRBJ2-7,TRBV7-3,TGTGCCAGCAGCCCCCGGGCCGATTCCTACGAGCAGTACTTC,CASSPRADSYEQYF
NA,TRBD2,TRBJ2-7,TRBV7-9,TGTGCCAGCAGCTTAGGGGGTCTAGCGGGACTTACCTACGAGCAGTACTTC,CASSLGGLAGLTYEQYF
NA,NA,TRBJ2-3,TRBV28,TGTGCCAGCAGTTCCCTGGACGGTAACACAGATACGCAGTATTTT,CASSSLDGNTDTQYF
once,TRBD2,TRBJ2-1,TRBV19,TGTGCCAGTAGTAAAGGACTAGCGGGAGGGTTTGACAATGAGCAGTTCTTC,CASSKGLAGGFDNEQFF
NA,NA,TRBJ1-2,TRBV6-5,TGTGCCAGCGCCCCGACAGTTCCCTCTTATGGCTACACCTTC,CASAPTVPSYGYTF
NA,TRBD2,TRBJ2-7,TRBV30,TGTGCCTGGAGTCTAGCGGGAAGCTCCTACGAGCAGTACTTC,CAWSLAGSSYEQYF
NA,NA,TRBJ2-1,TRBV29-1,TGCAGCGTTGTTTCTCGGAGCTCCTACAATGAGCAGTTCTTC,CSVVSRSSYNEQFF
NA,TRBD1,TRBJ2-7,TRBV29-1,TGCAGCGGACAGGGGCCCTCCTACGAGCAGTACTTC,CSGQGPSYEQYF
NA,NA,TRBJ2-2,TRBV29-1,TGCAGCGTTGGAGCGGTCACCGGGGAGCTGTTTTTT,CSVGAVTGELFF
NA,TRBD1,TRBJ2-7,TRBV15,TGTGCCACCAGCCTTTACAGGGGGTCGGGCGAGCAGTACTTC,CATSLYRGSGEQYF
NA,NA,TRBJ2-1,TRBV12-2,TGTGCAAGTCGCTCCCAACCGGGACTAGCGGTTCATGAGCAGTTCTTC,CASRSQPGLAVHEQFF
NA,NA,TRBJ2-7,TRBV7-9,TGTGCCAGCAGCTCAGGTGGCGAGCAGTACTTC,CASSSGGEQYF
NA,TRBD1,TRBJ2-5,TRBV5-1,TGCGCCAGCAGCTTGGGGACAGGGAAAGAGACCCAGTACTTC,CASSLGTGKETQYF
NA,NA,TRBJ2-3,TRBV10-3,TGTGCCACACGAACGGACAAACCGGATACGCAGTATTTT,CATRTDKPDTQYF
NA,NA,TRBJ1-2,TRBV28,TGTGCCAGCAGTCTAATCGGAAGAGGCTACACCTTC,CASSLIGRGYTF
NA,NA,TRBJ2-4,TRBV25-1,TGTGCCAGCAGTGAGCCTGGAGGGCGGGACATTCAGTACTTC,CASSEPGGRDIQYF
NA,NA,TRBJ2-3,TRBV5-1,TGCGCCAGCTCAACGCAGGGAGCAGATACGCAGTATTTT,CASSTQGADTQYF
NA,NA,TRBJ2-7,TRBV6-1,TGTGCCAGTTCCCGGGACTCCGTTACCTACGAGCAGTACTTC,CASSRDSVTYEQYF
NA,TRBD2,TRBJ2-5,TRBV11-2,TGTGCCAGCAGCCCGGGACTAGCGGGGAAAGAGACCCAGTACTTC,CASSPGLAGKETQYF
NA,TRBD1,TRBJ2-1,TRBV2,TGTGCCAGCAGCGTGGACAGGGATAATGAGCAGTTCTTC,CASSVDRDNEQFF
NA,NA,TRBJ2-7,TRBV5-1,TGCGCCAGCAGCTTGCTAGAGGGAGGCACCTCCAACGCCGAGCAGTACTTC,CASSLLEGGTSNAEQYF
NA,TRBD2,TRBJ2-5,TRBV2,TGTGCCAGCAGTGAGTCTAGCGGGCCTCCTTCCCAGTACTTC,CASSESSGPPSQYF
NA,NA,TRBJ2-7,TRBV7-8,TGTGCCAGCAGCTTCGGCCCTGCGGGGGAGCAGTACTTC,CASSFGPAGEQYF
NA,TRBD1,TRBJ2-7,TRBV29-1,TGCAGCGGGAGGACAGGGGCCTACGAGCAGTACTTC,CSGRTGAYEQYF
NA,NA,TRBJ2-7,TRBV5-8,TGTGCCAGCACCTCCGGACAGTCCTACGAGCAGTACTTC,CASTSGQSYEQYF
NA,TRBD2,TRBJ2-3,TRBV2,TGTGCCAGCAGTGTGGCGGGAGGGAACGCAGATACGCAGTATTTT,CASSVAGGNADTQYF
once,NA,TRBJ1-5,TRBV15,TGTGCCACCAGCTTTCACCGGGACAACAATCAGCCCCAGCATTTT,CATSFHRDNNQPQHF
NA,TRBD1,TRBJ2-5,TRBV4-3,TGCGCCAGCAGCCAGGATGGACAGGGGGCCCCTGAGACCCAGTACTTC,CASSQDGQGAPETQYF
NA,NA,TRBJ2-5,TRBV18,TGTGCCAGCTCACACCAACAGGGACCGCCTGCTCAAGAGACCCAGTACTTC,CASSHQQGPPAQETQYF
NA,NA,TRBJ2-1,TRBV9,TGTGCCAGCAGCCCTCCCGGGCCCCCGGGGGAGCAGTTCTTC,CASSPPGPPGEQFF
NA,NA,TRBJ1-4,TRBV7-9,TGTGCCAGCAGCTCCCGGTCAGGGAGTGAAAAACTGTTTTTT,CASSSRSGSEKLFF
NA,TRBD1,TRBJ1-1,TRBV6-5,TGTGCCAGCAACCTACGACAGGGTTTGATTACTGAAGCTTTCTTT,CASNLRQGLITEAFF
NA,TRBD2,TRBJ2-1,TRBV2,TGTGCCAGCAGTGAAACCAGCGGGAGGCCCATTTCTCTCTTC,CASSETSGRPISLF
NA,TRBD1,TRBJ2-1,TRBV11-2,TGTGCCAGCAGCAAGCAGGGGGTTGAGCAGTTCTTC,CASSKQGVEQFF
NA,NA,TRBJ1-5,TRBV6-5,TGTGCCAGCAGTTCAGGGATTAGGGCCAATCAGCCCCAGCATTTT,CASSSGIRANQPQHF
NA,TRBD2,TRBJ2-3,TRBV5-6,TGTGCCAGCAGCTCAAGTCACCCCGGGAGGGCAGATACGCAGTATTTT,CASSSSHPGRADTQYF
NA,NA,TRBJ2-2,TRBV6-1,TGTGCCAGCAGTGAAGCCCGACGGTACACCGGGGAGCTGTTTTTT,CASSEARRYTGELFF
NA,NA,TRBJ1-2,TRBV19,TGTGCCAGTAGTATTGGGGGAGGTAACTATGGCTACACCTTC,CASSIGGGNYGYTF
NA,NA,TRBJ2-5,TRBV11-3,TGTGCCAGCAGCCCCGTGGTCGGCGAGACCCAGTACTTC,CASSPVVGETQYF
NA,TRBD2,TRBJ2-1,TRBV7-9,TGTGCCAGCAGCGTTGGAGGACTAGCGGGAGACTACAATGAGCAGTTCTTC,CASSVGGLAGDYNEQFF
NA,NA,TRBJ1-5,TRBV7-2,TGTGCCAGCAGCTCTCGGGGGGGAGGATTGCCCCAGCATTTT,CASSSRGGGLPQHF
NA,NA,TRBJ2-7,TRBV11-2,TGTGCCAGCAGCTTAGAACCGAGCTCCTACGAGCAGTACTTC,CASSLEPSSYEQYF
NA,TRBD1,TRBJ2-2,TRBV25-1,TGTGCCAGCAGTGCTAACAGGGGGCTCGCCGGGGAGCTGTTTTTT,CASSANRGLAGELFF
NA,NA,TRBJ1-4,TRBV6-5,TGTGCCAGCAGAACACGGAAAACAACTAATGAAAAACTGTTTTTT,CASRTRKTTNEKLFF
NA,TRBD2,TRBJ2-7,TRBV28,TGTGCCAGCAGTTTGGTCGGGAGGGTGGGCGAGCAGTACTTC,CASSLVGRVGEQYF
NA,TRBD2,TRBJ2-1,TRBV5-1,TGCGCCAGCAGCTCCTCACTAGCGGGAGCAGGCAATGAGCAGTTCTTC,CASSSSLAGAGNEQFF
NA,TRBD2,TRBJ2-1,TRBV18,TGTGCCAGCTCACCGGTAGCGGGAGACCATGAGCAGTTCTTC,CASSPVAGDHEQFF
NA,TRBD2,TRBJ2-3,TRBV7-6,TGTGCCAGCACTAAAGGACTAGCGGGAGACTTGGATACAGATACGCAGTATTTT,CASTKGLAGDLDTDTQYF
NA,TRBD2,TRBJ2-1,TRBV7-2,TGTGCCAGCAGCTTACGTTATTGGACTAGCGGGAACTACAATGAGCAGTTCTTC,CASSLRYWTSGNYNEQFF
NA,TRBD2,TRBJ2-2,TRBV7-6,TGTGCCAGCAGCCCCGGACTAGCGGTGAACACCGGGGAGCTGTTTTTT,CASSPGLAVNTGELFF
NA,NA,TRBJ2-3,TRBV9,TGTGCCAGCAGCGTAGATCGTACAGATACGCAGTATTTT,CASSVDRTDTQYF
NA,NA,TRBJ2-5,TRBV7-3,TGTGCCAGCAGCTTAATTGGGATAGCTCAAGAGACCCAGTACTTC,CASSLIGIAQETQYF